The T cell receptor beta chain under discussion was sequenced for a study of T cells in Graves' hyperthyroidism and ophthalmopathy. General observations from the study: The majority of expanded thyroid clonotypes above 0.001 also appeared in blood. Separating ophthalmopathy from stable hyperthyroidism was achieved by a 13 V-J model.

Graves' hyperthyroidism qualified as stable when ophthalmopathy did not progress within 18 months. Orbital computed tomography, thyroid ultrasound, serum thyroxine and TRAb, and clinical symptoms together informed the diagnoses. Amplification targeted TCR beta CDR3 regions from RNA transcripts. A first-round RT-PCR of the TCR CDR3 used the HTBI primer set. TCRdb redid the calling of the multiplex PCR reads with MiXCR, one entry per CDR3 protein. The sample lists about 350,000 distinct CDR3 sequences; 19% were seen once. This clonotype was recorded at least ten times. Antigen specificity is unknown. The V end lost 2 bases, the J end lost 5 bases, and 9 bases lay between the germline ends. Germline CDR1 is GTSNPN and CDR2 is SVGIG (reference sequence). CDR3 length equals 12 residues.

The chain is built from TRBV30 and TRBJ2-5, with D uncertain. The source of this sequence is a woman aged 18-29 years with Graves' hyperthyroidism. Sequencing was carried out using blood. CDR3 DNA sequence: TGTGCCTGGAGTCTTAGCTGGGAGACCCAGTACTTC. Amino acids: CAWSLSWETQYF.